The 11 T cell receptor beta chains below all came from one sample that was sequenced in a study of blood T cells in healthy people across ages (dated by TCRdb to 2013 to 2016). Library preparation employed 5' RACE. Data came from an Illumina HiSeq 2500. A second PCR of roughly 7 to 12 cycles was run with a J-beta primer mix and a sample-barcoded 5' primer. TCRdb's own reprocessing of the public reads used fastp at Q25 and MiXCR and kept productive beta chains. Rows matching on CDR3 protein sequence are summarized as one entry with the most common DNA and genes. For this sample there are 1.5 million to 2 million distinct CDR3 sequences; around 36% appear just once. In total, the top ten clones hold roughly 10% of the sample. The sequencing input was blood. These receptors originate from a woman in her twenties or thirties in good health.

In this sample, this clonotype turned up a few times. V gene TRBV2 combines with J gene TRBJ2-7; D might be TRBD2 (5 bases). V was clipped by 6 bases and J by 5 bases, with 14 bases between them. The germline CDR1 and CDR2 sequences are SNHLY and FYNNEI. The CDR3 has 13 residues. CDR3 protein: CASSPREFNEQYF. The CDR3 DNA sequence: TGTGCCAGCAGCCCGAGGGAATTCAACGAGCAGTACTTC. Based on the CDR3 plus reference TRBV2 and TRBJ2-7, the full variable domain is EPEVTQTPSHQVTQMGQEVILRCVPISNHLYFYWYRQILGQKVEFLVSFYNNEISEKSEIFDDQFSVERPDGSNFTLKIRSTKLEDSAMYFCASSPREFNEQYFGPGTRLTVT.

CDR3 DNA: TGTGCCAGCAGCCAAGCCCTGTTATACTCCCGAATCGATACGCAGTATTTT. This translates into CASSQALLYSRIDTQYF. The chain uses TRBV3-1 and TRBJ2-3; D unclear. The CDR3 has 17 residues. Deletions cut 1 base from V and 6 bases from J, with 20 bases between. Germline CDR1 is LGHDT and CDR2 is YNNKEL (reference sequence).

The chain recombines TRBV7-8 with TRBJ2-3, with 8 bases identical to TRBD1. Germline V gives CDR1 SGHVS, CDR2 FQNEAQ. The junction had 9 bases not matched to a gene; V was cut back by 5 bases and J by 2 bases. This CDR3 is built from 16 residues. The CDR3 nucleotides read TGTGCCAGCAGCCGAACAGGGGGGCTAATCACAGATACGCAGTATTTT. It codes for CASSRTGGLITDTQYF.

The chain combines TRBV11-2 with TRBJ2-7; TRBD2 matches 7 bases. From germline, CDR1 is SGHAT and CDR2 FQNNGV. This CDR3 spans 14 amino acids. Losses at the gene ends were 4 bases for V and 2 bases for J; bases not matched to a gene: 5. CDR3 region: CASSSIGTTYEQYF. The CDR3 DNA reads as TGTGCCAGCAGCTCCATCGGGACTACCTACGAGCAGTACTTC.

This clonotype was found a few times. It may be a read error: a sequence one base away is much more abundant. The rearrangement links TRBV20-1 to TRBJ2-7; 11 positions match TRBD2. With 4 bases clipped from V and 2 bases from J, the junction kept 1 base outside the gene matches. CDR3 length: 13 residues. Per the germline V gene, CDR1 is DFQATT and CDR2 is SNEGSKA (reference sequence). For the CDR3, the DNA is TGCAGTGCTAATAGCGGGGGGGCCTACGAGCAGTACTTC. This gives the protein CSANSGGAYEQYF.

The chain recombines TRBV6-2 or TRBV6-3 with TRBJ2-4, with TRBD1 identical over 9 bases. V was clipped by 8 bases and J by 2 bases; unmatched bases: 1. The CDR3 covers 13 residues. Germline CDR1 and CDR2: MNHEY and SVGEGT. CDR3: CASGQGTKNIQYF. The CDR3 coding sequence is TGTGCCAGCGGACAGGGGACCAAAAACATTCAGTACTTC.

The table lists this clonotype with many counts. The chain has TRBV20-1 and TRBJ2-3; D is unresolved. CDR3 size: 11 residues. CDR1 and CDR2 (germline): DFQATT, SNEGSKA (reference sequence). Trimming took 1 base from V and 3 from J, leaving 2 bases between them. Written as DNA, the CDR3 is TGCAGTGCTAGAGGGACAGATACGCAGTATTTT. Translating gives CSARGTDTQYF.

The chain is built from TRBV20-1 and TRBJ2-3; TRBD2 agrees at 10 bases. Germline V gene lookup returns CDR1 DFQATT and CDR2 SNEGSKA (reference sequence). This CDR3 spans 14 amino acids. The V gene end was trimmed by 6 bases and the J gene end by 3 bases; junction bases not matched to a gene: 6. CDR3 nucleotides: TGCAGTGCCGAGGTAGCGGGGGGTACAGATACGCAGTATTTT. This translates into CSAEVAGGTDTQYF.

This clonotype showed up just a few times. The V gene is TRBV3-1, the J gene TRBJ2-7; D remains ambiguous. The V and J ends lost 3 bases and 7 bases respectively, with 10 bases between them. Germline CDR1 and CDR2: LGHDT and YNNKEL (reference sequence). This CDR3 spans 12 amino acids. CDR3 sequence reads: CASSQDVGEQYF. DNA of the CDR3: TGTGCCAGCAGCCAGGACGTGGGAGAGCAGTACTTC.

A note on this clonotype: A read error is possible here, since a much larger clone lies one base away. The CDR3 is CAGSNSGGQETQYF. Here the CDR3 DNA reads TGCGCCGGCAGCAATAGCGGGGGACAAGAGACCCAGTACTTC. The V gene is TRBV5-1, the J gene TRBJ2-5, with 9 bases matching TRBD2. This CDR3 is built from 14 residues. Looked up from germline, CDR1 is SGHRS and CDR2 is YFSETQ. The full variable domain, its missing parts supplied by reference TRBV5-1 and TRBJ2-5, is KAGVTQTPRYLIKTRGQQVTLSCSPISGHRSVSWYQQTPGQGLQFLFEYFSETQRNKGNFPGRFSGRQFSNSRSEMNVSTLELGDSALYLCAGSNSGGQETQYFGPGTRLLVL.

The V gene is TRBV12-3 or TRBV12-4, the J gene TRBJ2-1, with 9 bases lining up with TRBD2. Germline trimming cut 5 bases from V and 5 bases from J; bases unmatched to any gene: 7. CDR3 size: 15 residues. The CDR3, as DNA: TGTGCCAGCAGTAGTAGCGGGAGTGGGGACAATGAGCAGTTCTTC. Translating it yields CASSSSGSGDNEQFF.